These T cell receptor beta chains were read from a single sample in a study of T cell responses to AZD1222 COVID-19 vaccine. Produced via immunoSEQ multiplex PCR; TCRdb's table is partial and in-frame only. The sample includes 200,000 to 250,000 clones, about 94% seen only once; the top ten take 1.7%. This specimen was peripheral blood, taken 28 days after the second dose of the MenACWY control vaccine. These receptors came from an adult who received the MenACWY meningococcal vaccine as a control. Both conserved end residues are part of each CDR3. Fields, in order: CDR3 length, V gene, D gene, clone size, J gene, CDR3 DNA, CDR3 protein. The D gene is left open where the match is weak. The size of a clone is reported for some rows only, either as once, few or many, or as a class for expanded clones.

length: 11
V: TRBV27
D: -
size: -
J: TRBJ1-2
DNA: TGTGCCAGCAGCGGGTCCGCCGGCTACACCTTC
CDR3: CASSGSAGYTF

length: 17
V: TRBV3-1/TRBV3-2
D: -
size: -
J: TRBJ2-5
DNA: TGTGCCAGCAGCCCCTTGGGATCGCGGGTGGGGCAAGAGACCCAGTACTTC
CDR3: CASSPLGSRVGQETQYF

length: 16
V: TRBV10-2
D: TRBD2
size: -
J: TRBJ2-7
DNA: TGCGCCAGCAGTGAGTCCGGGACTAGCGGGAGTTACGAGCAGTACTTC
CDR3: CASSESGTSGSYEQYF

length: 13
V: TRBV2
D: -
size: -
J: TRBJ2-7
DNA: TGTGCCAGCAGTGAAGTGATGGGTTACGAGCAGTACTTC
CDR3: CASSEVMGYEQYF

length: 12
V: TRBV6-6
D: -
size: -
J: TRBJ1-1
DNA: TGTGCCAGCAGCCAGACAGAGGTTGAAGCTTTCTTT
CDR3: CASSQTEVEAFF

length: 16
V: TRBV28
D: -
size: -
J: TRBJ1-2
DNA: TGTGCCACGAAGATAACAGGGCTCGGGACTAACTATGGCTACACCTTC
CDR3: CATKITGLGTNYGYTF

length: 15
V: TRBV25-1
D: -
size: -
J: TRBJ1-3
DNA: TGTGCCAGCAGTGAAGTAACTTTCTCTGGAAACACCATATATTTT
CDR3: CASSEVTFSGNTIYF

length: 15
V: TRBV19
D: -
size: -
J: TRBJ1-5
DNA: TGTGCCAGTAGGGTATTGGACCTTAGCAATCAGCCCCAGCATTTT
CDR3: CASRVLDLSNQPQHF

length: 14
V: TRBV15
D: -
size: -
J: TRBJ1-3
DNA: TGTGCCACCAGCGGCAGCCAGGGAGGAAACACCATATATTTT
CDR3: CATSGSQGGNTIYF

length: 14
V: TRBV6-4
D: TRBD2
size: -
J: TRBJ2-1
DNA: TGTGCCAGCAGCCTCCGCAGCGGGAACGATGAGCAGTTCTTC
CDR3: CASSLRSGNDEQFF

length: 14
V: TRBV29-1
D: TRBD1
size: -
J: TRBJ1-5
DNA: TGCAGCGTTGCTGGGACAGGGGGCAATCAGCCCCAGCATTTT
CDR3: CSVAGTGGNQPQHF

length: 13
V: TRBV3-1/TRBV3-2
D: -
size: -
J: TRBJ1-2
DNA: TGTGCCAGCAGCCGAGACGGAAACTATGGCTACACCTTC
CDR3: CASSRDGNYGYTF

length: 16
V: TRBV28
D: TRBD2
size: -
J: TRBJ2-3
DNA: TGTGCCAGCAGTTTAACTGGGGACTATCGAGTAGATACGCAGTATTTT
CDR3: CASSLTGDYRVDTQYF

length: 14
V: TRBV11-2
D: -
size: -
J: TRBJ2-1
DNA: TGTGCCAGCAAAACAGGCGACTCCTACAATGAGCAGTTCTTC
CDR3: CASKTGDSYNEQFF

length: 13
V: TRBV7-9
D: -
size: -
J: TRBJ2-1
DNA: TGTGCCAGCAGCTTAGGAGCGGCAAATGAGCAGTTCTTC
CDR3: CASSLGAANEQFF

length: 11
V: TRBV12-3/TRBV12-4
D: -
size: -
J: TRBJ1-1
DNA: TGTGCCAGCAGTTCGGGACCGTTAGCTTTCTTT
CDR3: CASSSGPLAFF

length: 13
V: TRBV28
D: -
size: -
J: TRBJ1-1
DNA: TGTGCCAGCAGTTTCGCCAGGAACACTGAAGCTTTCTTT
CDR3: CASSFARNTEAFF

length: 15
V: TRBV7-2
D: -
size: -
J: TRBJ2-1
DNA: TGTGCCAGCAGCTTAAGAGCGGCCCCCTACAATGAGCAGTTCTTC
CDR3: CASSLRAAPYNEQFF

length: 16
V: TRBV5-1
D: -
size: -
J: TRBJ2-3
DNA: TGCGCCAGCAGCTTACCCAGCGGGTTTAGCACAGATACGCAGTATTTT
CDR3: CASSLPSGFSTDTQYF

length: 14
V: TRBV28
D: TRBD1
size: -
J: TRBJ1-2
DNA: TGTGCCAGCAGTTTGGGGGACAGGGGGTCTGGCTACACCTTC
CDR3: CASSLGDRGSGYTF

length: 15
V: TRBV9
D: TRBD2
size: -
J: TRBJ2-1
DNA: TGTGCCAGCAGCGTAGCAGCGGGAGTCTCCAATGAGCAGTTCTTC
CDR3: CASSVAAGVSNEQFF

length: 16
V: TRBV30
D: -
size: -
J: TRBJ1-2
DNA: TGTGCCTGGAGTGTTGTAGGGGTGGGGTTAGGGACTGGCTACACCTTC
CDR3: CAWSVVGVGLGTGYTF

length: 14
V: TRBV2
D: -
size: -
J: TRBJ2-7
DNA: TGTGCCAGCAGTGGGGGAGTAGACTTGTACGAGCAGTACTTC
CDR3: CASSGGVDLYEQYF

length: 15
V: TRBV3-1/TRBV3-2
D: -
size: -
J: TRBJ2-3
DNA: TGTGCCAGCAGCCAAGAGCCGGTAGGCACAGATACGCAGTATTTT
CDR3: CASSQEPVGTDTQYF

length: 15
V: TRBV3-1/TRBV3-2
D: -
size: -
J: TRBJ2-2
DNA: TGTGCCAGCAGCCCCAGGGGAATTGAAGCCGGGGAGCTGTTTTTT
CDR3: CASSPRGIEAGELFF

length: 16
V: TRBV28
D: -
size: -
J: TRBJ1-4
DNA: TGTGCCAGCAGTTTATCCGTCGACGGGAGAAGTGAAAAACTGTTTTTT
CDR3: CASSLSVDGRSEKLFF

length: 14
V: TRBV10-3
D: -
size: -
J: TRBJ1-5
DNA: TGTGCCATCAGTGGGTCAGGGGTATTTCAGCCCCAGCATTTT
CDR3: CAISGSGVFQPQHF

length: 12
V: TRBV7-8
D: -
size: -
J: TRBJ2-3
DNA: TGTGCCAGCAGCTTGGAGGGAGATACGCAGTATTTT
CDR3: CASSLEGDTQYF

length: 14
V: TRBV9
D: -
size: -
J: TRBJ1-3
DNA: TGTGCCAGCAGCGTAGACGAGGGGAAGAACACCATATATTTT
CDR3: CASSVDEGKNTIYF

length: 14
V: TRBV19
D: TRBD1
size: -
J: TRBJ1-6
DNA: TGTGCCAGCAGCCGTGGGACAGATAATTCACCCCTCCACTTT
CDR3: CASSRGTDNSPLHF

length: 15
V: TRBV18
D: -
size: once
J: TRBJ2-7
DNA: TGTGCCAGCTCACGGGACTCCAGGGCGGGTTACGAGCAGTACTTC
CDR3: CASSRDSRAGYEQYF

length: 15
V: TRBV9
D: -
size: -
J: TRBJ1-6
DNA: TGTGCCAGCAGCGTAGACGAGGGGTTGAATTCACCCCTCCACTTT
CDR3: CASSVDEGLNSPLHF

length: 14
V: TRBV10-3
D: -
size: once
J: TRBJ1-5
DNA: TGTGCCATCAGTGAGGGGTATAGCAATCAGCCCCAGCATTTT
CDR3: CAISEGYSNQPQHF

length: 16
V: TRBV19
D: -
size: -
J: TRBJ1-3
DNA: TGTGCCAGTACGGGAGACGGACAGCCCTCTGGAAACACCATATATTTT
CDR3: CASTGDGQPSGNTIYF

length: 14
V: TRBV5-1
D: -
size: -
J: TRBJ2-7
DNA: TGCGCCAGCAGCTTGGAAAGGAGCGGATACGAGCAGTACTTC
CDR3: CASSLERSGYEQYF

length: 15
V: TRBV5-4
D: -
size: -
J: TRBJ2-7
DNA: TGTGCCAGCAGCGAGTTCCAAGCGGCGTCCTACGAGCAGTACTTC
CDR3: CASSEFQAASYEQYF

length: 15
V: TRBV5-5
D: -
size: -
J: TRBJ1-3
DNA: TGTGCCAGCAGCTTTGGGCAGTTAAGTGGAAACACCATATATTTT
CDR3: CASSFGQLSGNTIYF

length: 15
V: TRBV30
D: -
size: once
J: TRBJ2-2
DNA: TGTGCCTGGAGTGTACGGGGCCTAGTGGGTGGGGAGCTGTTTTTT
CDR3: CAWSVRGLVGGELFF

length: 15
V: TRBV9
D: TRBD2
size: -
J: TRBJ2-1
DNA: TGTGCCAGCAGCGTAGATCCAGCGGGGGACAATGAGCAGTTCTTC
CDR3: CASSVDPAGDNEQFF

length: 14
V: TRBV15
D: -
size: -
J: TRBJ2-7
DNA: TGTGCCACCAGCAGAGATCGGGGATCCTACGAGCAGTACTTC
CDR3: CATSRDRGSYEQYF

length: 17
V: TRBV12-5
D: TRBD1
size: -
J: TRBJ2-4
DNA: TGTGCTAGTGGTTTGGATGGGACAGCCGGGGATAAAAACATTCAGTACTTC
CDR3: CASGLDGTAGDKNIQYF

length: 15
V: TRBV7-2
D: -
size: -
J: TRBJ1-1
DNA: TGTGCCAGCAGGTTAGCTGTACTAGGGGACACTGAAGCTTTCTTT
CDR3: CASRLAVLGDTEAFF

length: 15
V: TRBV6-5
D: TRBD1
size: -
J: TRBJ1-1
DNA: TGTGCCAGCAGTTCTGGCCAGGGGGTGAACACTGAAGCTTTCTTT
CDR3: CASSSGQGVNTEAFF

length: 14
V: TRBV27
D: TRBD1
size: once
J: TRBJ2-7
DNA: TGTGCCAGCATCACCGGGACAGGGGTGGGCGAGCAGTACTTC
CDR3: CASITGTGVGEQYF

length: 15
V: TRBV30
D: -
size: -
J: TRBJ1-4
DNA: TGTGCCTGGACCCTAAAACAGGCAACTAATGAAAAACTGTTTTTT
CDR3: CAWTLKQATNEKLFF

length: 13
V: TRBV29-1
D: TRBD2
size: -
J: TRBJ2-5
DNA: TGCAGCGTTGGACTAGCGGGCTCAGAGTCCCAGTACTTC
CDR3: CSVGLAGSESQYF

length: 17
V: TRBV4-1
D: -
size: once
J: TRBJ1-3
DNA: TGCGCCAGCAGCCTACAATCAACGGCATTCTCTGGAAACACCATATATTTT
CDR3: CASSLQSTAFSGNTIYF

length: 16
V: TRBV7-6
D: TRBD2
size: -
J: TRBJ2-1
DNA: TGTGCCAGCAGCTTAGACGGTGGCGGGAGGGCCAATGAGCAGTTCTTC
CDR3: CASSLDGGGRANEQFF

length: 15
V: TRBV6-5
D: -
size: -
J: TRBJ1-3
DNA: TGTGCCAGCAGTTCCATGACAGGAGTTGGAAACACCATATATTTT
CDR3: CASSSMTGVGNTIYF

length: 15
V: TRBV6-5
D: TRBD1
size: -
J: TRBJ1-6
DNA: TGTGCCAGCAGTTACGCGGGACAGGGAAATTCACCCCTCCACTTT
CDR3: CASSYAGQGNSPLHF

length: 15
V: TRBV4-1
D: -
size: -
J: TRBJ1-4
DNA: TGCGCCAGCAGCCAAGATCCATCATGGACTGGGGAACTGTTTTTT
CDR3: CASSQDPSWTGELFF

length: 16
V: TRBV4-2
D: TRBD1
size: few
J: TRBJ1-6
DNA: TGTGCCAGCAGCCAAGAAACGGGACAGAAAAATTCACCCCTCCACTTT
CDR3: CASSQETGQKNSPLHF

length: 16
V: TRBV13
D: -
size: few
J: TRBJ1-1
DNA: TGTGCCAGCAGCTTACGGGGTTCCGGGAGGAACACTGAAGCTTTCTTT
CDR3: CASSLRGSGRNTEAFF

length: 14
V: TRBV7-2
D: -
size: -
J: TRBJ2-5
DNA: TGTGCCAGCAGCCCCCCGGGATACCAAGAGACCCAGTACTTC
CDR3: CASSPPGYQETQYF